The 24 T cell receptor beta chains given below trace back to one sample, sequenced in a study of Ad26.COV2.S vaccination and SARS-CoV-2 variants. Measured with immunoSEQ multiplex PCR; TCRdb has only the in-frame clones, and not every one. The sample holds roughly 700,000 clones; roughly 90% are singletons and the top ten take about 1.5%. The treatment was: some 20 received Ad26.COV2.S at low or high dose, single or two shots; five or six received placebo; per-sample allocation not given. Following the first vaccine or placebo injection, samples were taken on day 63. The sequencing here drew on peripheral blood, taken in a trial of Ad26.COV2.S vaccine versus placebo. These receptors came from a person between 18 and 60 years old who received the Ad26.COV2.S COVID-19 vaccine or a placebo.

In the case of this clone: A read error may be the cause here, since a much bigger clone is one base away. The chain links TRBV11-2 to TRBJ2-5; D is ambiguous. The length of the CDR3 is 11 residues. The germline V and J ends were trimmed by 2 bases and 5 bases, with 3 bases remaining between them. Germline V gives CDR1 SGHAT, CDR2 FQNNGV. CDR3 loop: CASSLLETQYF. In nucleotides, the CDR3 is TGTGCCAGCAGCTTATTGGAGACCCAGTACTTC. Combining the CDR3 with reference TRBV11-2 and TRBJ2-5 gives the whole variable domain EAGVAQSPRYKIIEKRQSVAFWCNPISGHATLYWYQQILGQGPKLLIQFQNNGVVDDSQLPKDRFSAERLKGVDSTLKIQPAKLEDSAVYLCASSLLETQYFGPGTRLLVL.

V gene TRBV5-1 combines with J gene TRBJ1-6; 7 bases align to TRBD1. Germline assignment: CDR1 SGHRS and CDR2 YFSETQ. Germline trimming cut 4 bases from V and 6 bases from J; bases unmatched to any gene: 4. This CDR3 comprises 14 residues. CDR3 in amino acids: CASSPGQPNSPLHF. The CDR3 DNA sequence: TGCGCCAGCAGCCCGGGACAGCCTAATTCACCCCTCCACTTT.

The chain employs TRBV19 and TRBJ1-1; D is perhaps TRBD1 (6 bases). Germline loops: CDR1 LNHDA, CDR2 SQIVND (reference sequence). The CDR3 extends over 14 amino acids. Between the trimmed V and J ends, which lost 4 bases and 1 base, there was a span of 10 bases. CDR3 DNA sequence: TGTGCCAGTAGTAACAGGGTCGGGAACACTGAAGCTTTCTTT. As protein: CASSNRVGNTEAFF.

This clone was detected only once. The J gene is TRBJ2-7, the V gene TRBV19; tentatively, D is TRBD1 or TRBD2 (6 bases each). Deletions cut 3 bases from V and 5 bases from J, with 14 bases between. CDR1 LNHDA and CDR2 SQIVND come from the germline V gene (reference sequence). This CDR3 region has 14 residues. The CDR3 bases are TGTGCCAGTAGTATTATCTTGGGGGGCGACGAGCAGTACTTC. Translation gives CASSIILGGDEQYF.

The chain has TRBV15 and TRBJ2-5; tentative D call: TRBD2 (6 bases). V lost 0 bases to trimming and J lost 4 bases, with 12 bases between them. Germline-derived CDR1 and CDR2 are LNHNV and YYDKDF (reference sequence). The CDR3 has 15 amino acids. In DNA, the CDR3 is TGTGCCACCAGCAGAGATCCCGCGGGGCCAGAGACCCAGTACTTC. Translation: CATSRDPAGPETQYF.

This chain's CDR3 is CSASKRTSSYEQYF. CDR3 nucleotide sequence: TGCAGTGCTAGTAAGCGGACAAGCTCCTACGAGCAGTACTTC. V usage is TRBV20-1 and J usage is TRBJ2-7; either TRBD1 or TRBD2 may fit D (5 bases each). V was clipped by 3 bases and J by 0 bases, with 12 bases between them. The germline V gene encodes CDR1 DFQATT and CDR2 SNEGSKA (reference sequence). The CDR3 consists of 14 residues.

The J gene is TRBJ2-2, the V gene TRBV5-1, with 11 bases identical to TRBD1. Germline V gene sequence: CDR1 SGHRS, CDR2 YFSETQ. J was trimmed by 5 bases and V by 4 bases; bases with no gene match: 4. This CDR3 is built from 15 residues. CDR3 residues: CASSTDRGRTGELFF. In DNA form, the CDR3 reads TGCGCCAGCAGCACGGACAGGGGGCGAACCGGGGAGCTGTTTTTT.

This clone was seen only once. This rearrangement joins TRBV30 to TRBJ2-1; tentatively, D is TRBD2 (5 bases). The germline V gene has CDR1 GTSNPN and CDR2 SVGIG (reference sequence). CDR3 length: 13 amino acids. Trimming stripped 2 bases from V and 9 bases from J, with 14 bases between. CDR3 sequence (DNA): TGTGCCTGGAGTCCACTAAGGGAGTTTGAGCAGTTCTTC. Protein: CAWSPLREFEQFF.

The rearrangement joins TRBV6-5 to TRBJ1-4; D perhaps matches TRBD1 (6 bases). The V and J ends lost 2 bases and 5 bases respectively, with 12 bases between them. Germline V lookup: CDR1 MNHEY, CDR2 SVGAGI. The CDR3 spans 15 residues. The CDR3 is CASSYGTMGNEKLFF. DNA of the CDR3: TGTGCCAGCAGTTACGGGACAATGGGAAATGAAAAACTGTTTTTT.

The chain employs TRBV6-6 and TRBJ1-2; 9 bases map to TRBD1. The junction had 11 bases not matched to a gene; V was cut back by 6 bases and J by 6 bases. This CDR3 has 15 amino acids. Germline CDR1 and CDR2: MNHNY and SVGAGI (reference sequence). CDR3 DNA sequence: TGTGCCAGCAGCAGACCTACAGGGGGCGCTCATGGCTACACCTTC. Translated: CASSRPTGGAHGYTF.

This clone was found many times. The CDR3 nucleotides are TGTGCCAGCAGCTTAGATCCCCTAGAGACCCAGTACTTC. Translated, it gives CASSLDPLETQYF. The chain recombines TRBV7-2 with TRBJ2-5; D is uncertain. From germline, CDR1 is SGHTA and CDR2 FQGNSA. The CDR3 length is 13 residues. Trimming stripped 1 base from V and 4 bases from J, with 7 bases between. The variable domain in full, completed from reference TRBV7-2 and TRBJ2-5, reads GAGVSQSPSNKVTEKGKDVELRCDPISGHTALYWYRQSLGQGLEFLIYFQGNSAPDKSGLPSDRFSAERTGGSVSTLTIQRTQQEDSAVYLCASSLDPLETQYFGPGTRLLVL.

This chain links TRBV18 with TRBJ2-5; 11 bases are shared with TRBD1. The ends lost 5 bases at V and 1 base at J; junction bases unmatched: 3. This CDR3 has 15 amino acids. Per germline, CDR1 KGHSH and CDR2 LQKENI. The CDR3 DNA reads as TGTGCCAGCTCAACCGGGACAGGGGGCCAAGAGACCCAGTACTTC. Translating it yields CASSTGTGGQETQYF.

V usage is TRBV11-2 and J usage is TRBJ2-5; D remains unclear. The CDR3 consists of 11 residues. V dropped 5 bases and J dropped 7 bases, with 8 bases sitting between them. Germline lookup yields CDR1 SGHAT and CDR2 FQNNGV. The chain's CDR3 is CASSATVTQYF. CDR3 nucleotide sequence: TGTGCCAGCAGCGCCACAGTGACCCAGTACTTC.

This clone was recorded a few times. Here the CDR3 reads CASSPQSGAYEQYF. CDR3 DNA: TGTGCCAGCAGCCCCCAATCGGGGGCCTACGAGCAGTACTTC. This chain links TRBV7-2 with TRBJ2-7; tentatively, D is TRBD2 (6 bases). The germline V gene encodes CDR1 SGHTA and CDR2 FQGNSA. Trimming took 5 bases from V and 2 from J, leaving 13 bases between them. CDR3 length equals 14 residues.

This chain uses TRBV30 with TRBJ1-2; D remains ambiguous. Trimming removed 4 bases at V and 6 bases at J, with 9 bases between. Germline V gene sequence: CDR1 GTSNPN, CDR2 SVGIG (reference sequence). The CDR3 length is 11 residues. CDR3 DNA sequence: TGTGCCTGGAAGGGAGGGAATGGCTACACCTTC. Amino acid sequence: CAWKGGNGYTF. The full variable domain, completed using reference TRBV30 and TRBJ1-2, is SQTIHQWPATLVQPVGSPLSLECTVEGTSNPNLYWYRQAAGRGLQLLFYSVGIGQISSEVPQNLSASRPQDRQFILSSKKLLLSDSGFYLCAWKGGNGYTFGSGTRLTVV.

Details on this clone: This same CDR3 is encoded by further DNA sequences in the sample. V and J are TRBV6-5 and TRBJ2-7; 11 nucleotides line up with TRBD1. CDR1 is MNHEY and CDR2 is SVGAGI in the germline V gene. The CDR3 runs 14 residues. V gave up 4 bases and J gave up 4 bases; unmatched junction bases: 3. The CDR3 sequence: CASSSGTGGYEQYF. As DNA, the CDR3 is TGTGCCAGCAGTTCCGGGACAGGGGGATACGAGCAGTACTTC.

In DNA, the CDR3 is TGTGCCAGCAGTTCGGCAGGGGGCACTGAAGCTTTCTTT. This encodes CASSSAGGTEAFF. The gene calls are TRBV2 and TRBJ1-1; TRBD1 matches at 7 bases. The CDR3 covers 13 residues. Germline V gives CDR1 SNHLY, CDR2 FYNNEI. Trimming removed 5 bases from V and 4 bases from J; junction bases left unmatched: 4.

A single count supports this clone. The CDR3 DNA sequence: TGTGCCTGGGCAGAGGGGCTAGATACGCAGTATTTT. It codes for CAWAEGLDTQYF. The V call is TRBV30, the J call TRBJ2-3; D may correspond to TRBD1 or TRBD2 (5 bases each). V gave up 5 bases and J gave up 5 bases, with 11 bases separating them. This CDR3 contains 12 residues. Germline V lookup: CDR1 GTSNPN, CDR2 SVGIG (reference sequence).

This clone was found once. V is TRBV15 and J is TRBJ1-2; tentative D call: TRBD1 (5 bases). Trimming left V 0 bases short and J 3 bases short, with 8 bases between. CDR1 and CDR2 from the germline V gene are LNHNV and YYDKDF (reference sequence). The CDR3 extends over 14 amino acids. The CDR3 bases are TGTGCCACCAGCAGAGATATGGGGGACTATGGCTACACCTTC. Amino acids: CATSRDMGDYGYTF.

The V and J genes are TRBV7-9 and TRBJ2-7; 9 nucleotides align to TRBD1. Trimming removed 4 bases from V and 2 bases from J; junction bases left unmatched: 12. CDR3 length: 17 residues. Per the germline V gene, CDR1 is SEHNR and CDR2 is FQNEAQ (reference sequence). CDR3 sequence reads: CASSSPDRGFAAYEQYF. The CDR3 region has the DNA TGTGCCAGCAGCTCGCCGGACAGGGGATTTGCTGCCTACGAGCAGTACTTC.

Written as DNA, the CDR3 is TGTGCCAGCAGCCAAGATCCGGACAGGGGCTATGGCTACACCTTC. Residues: CASSQDPDRGYGYTF. V gene TRBV4-2 combines with J gene TRBJ1-2; 9 positions match TRBD1. CDR3 length: 15 residues. Trimming removed 0 bases from V and 4 bases from J; junction bases left unmatched: 3. Per germline, CDR1 LGHNA and CDR2 YNFKEQ.

V usage is TRBV30 and J usage is TRBJ1-6; TRBD1 matches 8 bases. The length of the CDR3 is 19 residues. Germline V gives CDR1 GTSNPN, CDR2 SVGIG (reference sequence). With V trimmed by 0 bases and J by 7 bases, 17 bases remained unmatched. This chain's CDR3 is CAWSVLLPRQGWANSPLHF. The CDR3 region has the DNA TGTGCCTGGAGTGTACTTCTACCCCGACAGGGGTGGGCGAATTCACCCCTCCACTTT. Based on the CDR3 plus reference TRBV30 and TRBJ1-6, the full variable domain is SQTIHQWPATLVQPVGSPLSLECTVEGTSNPNLYWYRQAAGRGLQLLFYSVGIGQISSEVPQNLSASRPQDRQFILSSKKLLLSDSGFYLCAWSVLLPRQGWANSPLHFGNGTRLTVT.

The chain employs TRBV6-1 and TRBJ2-1; 16 bases line up with TRBD2. Germline V gene sequence: CDR1 MNHNS, CDR2 SASEGT. Trimming cost V 4 bases and J 6 bases; bases outside gene matches: 9. The CDR3 extends over 18 amino acids. This CDR3 reads CASSAAGTSGRDVNEQFF. The CDR3 DNA sequence: TGTGCCAGCAGTGCCGCCGGGACTAGCGGGAGGGATGTCAATGAGCAGTTCTTC.

This clone has more than one count but fewer than ten. The chain recombines TRBV7-9 with TRBJ2-7, with 9 bases aligning to TRBD2. The V and J ends lost 4 bases and 3 bases, in that order; junction bases with no gene match: 4. CDR3 length equals 14 residues. Germline V lookup: CDR1 SEHNR, CDR2 FQNEAQ (reference sequence). The CDR3 loop is CASSYSGSGYEQYF. DNA of the CDR3: TGTGCCAGCAGCTATAGCGGGAGCGGCTACGAGCAGTACTTC.